The clone carrying this TCR beta chain was observed a single time. Its antigen remains unidentified. The CDR3 loop spans 16 amino acids. J gave up 4 bases and V 7 bases, and 8 bases lay outside the gene matches. CDR1 SEHNR and CDR2 FQNEAQ come from the germline V gene (reference sequence). These data are taken from a study of cytomegalovirus exposure and HLA in healthy donors. The study's findings and limits: In a later analysis, donors in an Asian-associated ancestry cluster reportedly had fewer N-insertions in productive TCRs than the cohort mean. A few CMV-associated chains were confirmed in vitro to be specific for CMV antigens.

This PCR relied on a set of 60 Vbeta primers and 13 Jbeta primers. The assay was immunoSEQ multiplex PCR, and TCRdb's table has in-frame clones only and misses some. This table holds about 130,000 clones, 75% to 85% found once. The sample was PBMCs. The V call is TRBV7-9, the J call TRBJ2-1, with 12 bases aligning to TRBD2. The sequence derives from a man over 45 in good health and CMV-seronegative. The CDR3, as DNA: TGTGCCAGCAATAACCTAGCGGGGGGGCTGTACAATGAGCAGTTCTTC. This gives the protein CASNNLAGGLYNEQFF.